The source of this TCR beta chain is a study of blood T cell repertoires in COVID-19. Study in general: COVID-19 samples, acute and convalescent, were from the United States, Italy and Spain. Nucleic acid was either cDNA or gDNA, and it came from T cells, B-cell-depleted T cells, or PBMCs.

V lost 6 bases, J lost 10 bases, and 19 bases lay in between. The CDR3 runs to 13 residues. The germline gives CDR1 SGHRS, CDR2 YFSETQ. Authors' processing steps: Nucleated cell number was recorded as an estimate derived from reference gene primer amplification. Produced via immunoSEQ multiplex PCR; TCRdb's table is partial and in-frame only. V and J calls and clone size are copied from that table; D and trimming were computed from the DNA. The table includes fewer than 90,000 clones, about 86% detected once. This chain connects TRBV5-1 to TRBJ2-5; possibly TRBD1 for D (6 bases). The sample comprised peripheral blood. The TCR was taken from a man aged 80 or over in a cohort sampled during active COVID-19. CDR3 sequence reads: CASTRDTSTDQYF. The CDR3 nucleotides are TGCGCCAGCACCCGGGACACAAGTACAGACCAGTACTTC. Combining the CDR3 with reference TRBV5-1 and TRBJ2-5 gives the whole variable domain KAGVTQTPRYLIKTRGQQVTLSCSPISGHRSVSWYQQTPGQGLQFLFEYFSETQRNKGNFPGRFSGRQFSNSRSEMNVSTLELGDSALYLCASTRDTSTDQYFGPGTRLLVL.